Detailed here is one TCR beta chain. The antigen this receptor binds is unknown. Within one base of it there is no much larger clone, and no base qualities were kept. This entry belongs to a study of cytomegalovirus exposure and HLA in healthy donors (dated by TCRdb to the late 2010s). With regard to the full study: According to an earlier analysis of a few hundred of the donors, about 179 million T cells yielded 117 million unique TCR beta sequences and 276 Gb of sequence data. Approximately 300 gigabases of sequencing data and around 88 million unique TCR sequences made up an early release that covered approximately 650 HLA-typed donors. Of the roughly 410 genotyped donors, 81% were placed in the genetic ancestry cluster associated with self-reported Caucasian donors. The study aimed to test whether signatures of past pathogen exposure could be identified by cataloging public T cell receptors. The T cell repertoires of under 750 subjects were profiled by immunosequencing and related to cytomegalovirus serostatus. A separate validation cohort of 100 to 150 different subjects was used in addition to the approximately 640-subject first cohort. To predict cytomegalovirus infection status, the study brought together high-throughput TCR immunosequencing, statistical association of individual TCRs with disease status, and machine learning. A later analysis re-examined previously published TCR beta repertoires from about 670 donors and added high-resolution HLA genotyping to investigate patterns of TCR occurrence. In the later analysis, no new phenotypic data were used to find candidate immune exposures; instead, reliance was placed on TCR beta sequences and their occurrence across donors. In an earlier analysis of 550 to 700 of the donors, high-throughput TCR beta sequencing was used to judge whether each TCR beta V gene segment behaved as functional or pseudogenic. Donor age, sex, ethnicity and CMV serostatus were compiled alongside the repertoire data. A later genetic analysis used genome-wide SNP genotypes for about 55% of the 666 donors, treating that subset as a discovery cohort. All discovery cohort repertoires had been generated using a single sequencing platform. Both class I and class II loci were covered by HLA typing, at four-digit resolution. Typing coverage differed by locus: A, B, C, DRB1 and DQB1 were typed in about 620-630 donors, DQA1 in approximately 520, DPA1 in 600 to 610, and DPB1 in 472. Because of strong linkage in the cohort, four or five DR-DQ haplotypes were treated as single units for association and clustering. Across 398 genotyped donors of the cohort, an average of roughly 250,000 unique TCR beta nucleotide sequences per donor were sequenced, and roughly 17% of those sequences were non-productive.

The cohort comprised more than 550 healthy bone marrow donors. All cohort members were sampled while nominally healthy, although unrecorded immune exposures were likely present. The donor tested CMV seropositive and was one of the 289 seropositive cohort members. A peripheral blood sample was collected from each donor, and TCR beta sequencing was performed on peripheral blood mononuclear cells. Genomic DNA was extracted from the blood cell samples with the Qiagen DNeasy Blood Extraction Kit. Library prep was done by the immunoSEQ multiplex PCR assay. The multiplex PCR relied on a mix of 60 forward primers for TCR Vbeta segments and 13 reverse primers for TCR Jbeta segments. The CDR3 region of rearranged TCR beta genes was amplified from genomic DNA by a multiplex PCR assay. On the Illumina HiSeq System, the amplified TCR beta libraries were sequenced as 87-base-pair reads. As for the original processing: In a later analysis, tens of millions of unique TCR beta chains were counted across the roughly 610 repertoires, and about 10 million of these chains were shared by at least two donors. Raw reads were error-corrected and collapsed into unique sequences by a nearest-neighbor algorithm in which closely related sequences were merged to remove PCR and sequencing errors. CDR3 sequences were aligned to IMGT reference sequences to assign V, D and J gene segments. For a sequence to be retained, a match of at least six nucleotides was required to both a V gene segment and a J gene segment. A rearrangement counted as productive if the CDR3 had no stop codons and remained in frame with V and J, and every other rearrangement counted as non-productive. CDR3 was defined by IMGT convention, running from the second conserved V-encoded cysteine to the conserved J-encoded phenylalanine. The earlier analysis of roughly 590 of the donors excluded any sequence lacking an unambiguous match to a single V gene segment. An earlier analysis of fewer than 750 of the donors called V segments functional above 56.7% productive rearrangements and segregating when the between-donor standard deviation exceeded 5%. A statistical classification framework was built to diagnose cytomegalovirus status from the catalog of TCR beta chain sequences. A later analysis assigned V and J genes by comparing TCR nucleotide sequences with IMGT/GENE-DB human TR gene sequences. In a later analysis, CDR3 sequences and most-parsimonious VDJ recombination scenarios were assigned using the TCRdist pipeline. In a later analysis, every TCR beta chain was defined by the combination of its CDR3 amino acid sequence and its V-gene family, and reads without a unique V-gene family were dropped. In a later analysis, several hundred highly shared, low-generation-probability nucleotide sequences were removed to address suspected cross-contamination and a sequencing artifact. In a later analysis, a clonal expansion index was calculated for each public chain from normalized within-repertoire ranks of inferred template counts. In a later analysis, generation probabilities were computed with a VDJ recombination model fitted to out-of-frame rearrangements, and the resulting probabilities were checked against IGoR. In a later analysis, hypergeometric tests were used to score TCR-TCR, TCR-HLA and TCR-CMV co-occurrence, with a repertoire-size bias correction applied to TCR pairs. A later analysis estimated false discovery rates by permuting HLA or CMV assignments 20 times. In a later analysis, co-occurring TCRs were grouped using DBSCAN, with TCRdist sequence similarity added in when clustering inside HLA-allele-positive subsets. Repertoires with fewer than 30,000 or more than 120,000 public chains were left out of co-occurrence clustering, as were five repertoires with anomalous nucleotide sharing. The table was pulled from immuneACCESS by TCRdb, which kept in-frame rearrangements only. Such tables lose some clones; where checked, under half of the loss comes from unresolved V genes, and the rest has no known cause. V, J and clone size were drawn from that table, and D and trimming were deduced from the DNA. Counted in this sample were 100,000 to 150,000 clones; over 70% of them appeared once. The ten largest clones represent about 9.1% of the sample.

Findings and caveats that apply to the study as a whole: Compared with the roughly 710-donor mean, donors in an Asian-associated ancestry cluster had fewer N-insertions in productive TCRs, according to a later genetic analysis. A further reported finding was that TCR beta sequences accurately predicted the HLA-A and HLA-B alleles for most subjects in the first cohort. Because some donors lacked HLA typing at each locus, the association tests relied only on the typed subset. Sequencing depth was assumed to be roughly uniform across donors in the presence/absence analyses, though that assumption may not hold. In a later analysis, several top co-occurrence clusters were reported to appear linked to parvovirus B19, influenza, CMV and Epstein-Barr virus. A later analysis associated 16,951 TCR beta sequences with specific HLA alleles at a false discovery rate of 0.05. In this cohort, only TCR beta chains were sequenced, and detectable features were limited by the absence of alpha or paired-chain data. In vitro tests confirmed that a few of the cytomegalovirus-associated TCR beta chains recognize cytomegalovirus antigens. When HLA alleles, especially DR and DQ, strongly co-occurred, TCR associations were difficult to assign to individual alleles. The earlier analysis of some 560 of the donors excluded seventeen rarely observed V segments, including chromosome 9 orphons, because counts were too low. Linkage disequilibrium might explain the correlated functional status among segregating V segments, but an unknown experimental factor could not be excluded. The authors suggested that the approach could potentially be extended to other disease states and immunological phenotypes. In a later genetic analysis, a missense DCLRE1C variant was associated with V-gene and J-gene trimming of TCR beta chains, and the association was replicated in an independent cohort. In a later analysis, HLA-associated TCR beta chains showed more clonal expansion and lower generation probabilities than non-associated chains that were equally common. In an earlier analysis of around 600 of the donors, most TCR beta V segments appeared in productive rearrangements about 90% or about 30% of the time, broadly matching IMGT annotations. Most TCR sequences were seen in very few donors, while some public TCRs were found in many individuals. A later analysis found that TCR association rates varied across HLA loci, with DRB1 alleles showing the most associated TCRs and HLA-C alleles the fewest. The study listed 150 to 200 TCR beta chains as associated with cytomegalovirus. The sequencing pipeline was judged likely to have produced a cluster of highly shared sequence variants as a technical artifact. Most CMV-associated TCR beta chains appeared to be HLA-restricted in a later analysis, and the HLA associations seemed to be driven largely by CMV exposure. In both the original and validation cohorts, the classifier was reported to diagnose cytomegalovirus status with high specificity and sensitivity. The only immune exposure information available for the cohort was CMV serostatus.

The material sequenced was PBMCs. This sequence originates from a woman aged 45 to 65 in good health and CMV-seropositive.

The CDR3 amino acid sequence is: CAIPGGRPMANYEQYF. The DNA sequence is as follows: TGTGCCATTCCGGGGGGTCGGCCAATGGCCAACTACGAGCAGTACTTC. In this chain, TRBV7-6 is recombined with TRBJ2-7, with TRBD2 identical over 7 junction bases. V loses 10 bases at its end and J loses 3 bases; junction bases beyond the gene matches: 18. The CDR3 spans 16 residues, from the cysteine through the phenylalanine. Just the 48-base CDR3 DNA is kept, in frame starting at base 1. For CDR1 and CDR2, the germline V gene lists SGHVS and FNYEAQ. With the portions outside the CDR3 filled from the reference TRBV7-6 and TRBJ2-7 genes, the complete variable region becomes GAGVSQSPRYKVTKRGQDVALRCDPISGHVSLYWYRQALGQGPEFLTYFNYEAQQDKSGLPNDRFSAERPEGSISTLTIQRTEQRDSAMYRCAIPGGRPMANYEQYFGPGTRLTVT.